A selection of T cell receptor beta chains follows, all from one sample in a study of OX40 agonist ivuxolimab in advanced cancers. Here immunoSEQ multiplex PCR was the method, and the copy in TCRdb shows in-frame clones only, minus some. Found here are more than 65,000 clones, 85% of them singletons; the top ten hold 0.83%. Here the sequenced sample was CD4+ or CD8+ T cells sorted from blood, taken in a trial of the OX40 agonist ivuxolimab. The receptors come from an adult with an advanced solid tumor such as melanoma, head and neck, liver or kidney cancer. Both conserved end residues are part of each CDR3. A D gene is named only where the DNA matches it firmly. Not all rows give a size; the values are once, few, many and, for expanded clones, a class.

clone size: .
D gene: .
V gene: TRBV7-9
J gene: TRBJ1-1
CDR3 DNA: TGTGCCAGCAGCTTAGAATCGCAGGGTAGGGCTTTCTTT
CDR3 protein: CASSLESQGRAFF

clone size: few
D gene: .
V gene: TRBV29-1
J gene: TRBJ1-1
CDR3 DNA: TGCAGCGTTGTTGACAGTTCGCCATTCTTT
CDR3 protein: CSVVDSSPFF

clone size: .
D gene: .
V gene: TRBV6-6
J gene: TRBJ1-6
CDR3 DNA: TGTGCCACTAAACTTGCCGGGAGTGATGGCTCACCCCTCCACTTT
CDR3 protein: CATKLAGSDGSPLHF

clone size: .
D gene: .
V gene: TRBV10-3
J gene: TRBJ2-1
CDR3 DNA: TGTGCCGTCGGGGCGCCGGGATCCTACAATGAGCAGTTCTTC
CDR3 protein: CAVGAPGSYNEQFF

clone size: .
D gene: TRBD1
V gene: TRBV18
J gene: TRBJ2-7
CDR3 DNA: TGTGCCAGCTCACCTACGGGACAGGGGGCTCAAGAGCAGTACTTC
CDR3 protein: CASSPTGQGAQEQYF

clone size: .
D gene: TRBD1
V gene: TRBV6-5
J gene: TRBJ2-7
CDR3 DNA: TGTGCCAGCAGTTACCAGGGACAGGGTTGGATCGAGCAGTACTTC
CDR3 protein: CASSYQGQGWIEQYF

clone size: .
D gene: .
V gene: TRBV7-2
J gene: TRBJ2-2
CDR3 DNA: TGTGCCAGCAGCCCCCCGGGGAGGAACACCGGGGAGCTGTTTTTT
CDR3 protein: CASSPPGRNTGELFF

clone size: .
D gene: .
V gene: TRBV21-1
J gene: TRBJ1-1
CDR3 DNA: TGTGCCAGCAGCAAACCCAGGGATGCGAACACTGAAGCTTTCTTT
CDR3 protein: CASSKPRDANTEAFF

clone size: .
D gene: TRBD2
V gene: TRBV18
J gene: TRBJ2-7
CDR3 DNA: TGTGCCAGCTCACCGGGAGCGGGAGGGCTCTTCTACGAGCAGTACTTC
CDR3 protein: CASSPGAGGLFYEQYF

clone size: .
D gene: TRBD2
V gene: TRBV28
J gene: TRBJ2-3
CDR3 DNA: TGTGCCTCCAGCGGCGGGAGGGTAGGCACAGATACGCAGTATTTT
CDR3 protein: CASSGGRVGTDTQYF

clone size: .
D gene: .
V gene: TRBV5-1
J gene: TRBJ2-1
CDR3 DNA: TGCGCCAGCAGCTTGGTAGCGGCCTACAATGAGCAGTTCTTC
CDR3 protein: CASSLVAAYNEQFF

clone size: once
D gene: .
V gene: TRBV5-1
J gene: TRBJ2-2
CDR3 DNA: TGCGCCAGCAGCTTGGGCAATACGAACACCGGGGAGCTGTTTTTT
CDR3 protein: CASSLGNTNTGELFF

clone size: .
D gene: TRBD1
V gene: TRBV30
J gene: TRBJ2-7
CDR3 DNA: TGTGCCTGGAGTACAGGGGTTATATCCTACGAGCAGTACTTC
CDR3 protein: CAWSTGVISYEQYF

clone size: few
D gene: TRBD2
V gene: TRBV6-1
J gene: TRBJ2-5
CDR3 DNA: TGTGCCAGCACGGGGGGGGCGGGAAAAGAGACCCAGTACTTC
CDR3 protein: CASTGGAGKETQYF

clone size: .
D gene: TRBD1
V gene: TRBV7-6
J gene: TRBJ1-5
CDR3 DNA: TGTGCCAGCAGCTTAGGAGGGGGCAAGGATCAGCCCCAGCATTTT
CDR3 protein: CASSLGGGKDQPQHF

clone size: .
D gene: TRBD1
V gene: TRBV30
J gene: TRBJ2-3
CDR3 DNA: TGTGCCTGGAGTCGAACTAAGACAGGGGTTGCAGATACGCAGTATTTT
CDR3 protein: CAWSRTKTGVADTQYF

clone size: .
D gene: .
V gene: TRBV19
J gene: TRBJ2-7
CDR3 DNA: TGTGCCAGTAGTATGGGACGGCCGCCTTCGTACGAGCAGTACTTC
CDR3 protein: CASSMGRPPSYEQYF

clone size: .
D gene: .
V gene: TRBV30
J gene: TRBJ2-4
CDR3 DNA: TGTGCCTGGAGTGTGGCGCGCTTAGCCAAAAACATTCAGTACTTC
CDR3 protein: CAWSVARLAKNIQYF

clone size: .
D gene: .
V gene: TRBV11-2
J gene: TRBJ2-3
CDR3 DNA: TGTGCCAGCAGCTCGAATCTAGGAGATACGCAGTATTTT
CDR3 protein: CASSSNLGDTQYF

clone size: .
D gene: .
V gene: TRBV28
J gene: TRBJ2-2
CDR3 DNA: TGTGCCAGCAGTTTAAGTAGCAGGGACCCTGGAGGGACCGGGGAGCTGTTTTTT
CDR3 protein: CASSLSSRDPGGTGELFF

clone size: once
D gene: TRBD1
V gene: TRBV6-1
J gene: TRBJ2-1
CDR3 DNA: TGTGCCAGCAGTGAGAGGGGGCCCCGAATTGAGCAGTTCTTC
CDR3 protein: CASSERGPRIEQFF

clone size: .
D gene: TRBD2
V gene: TRBV7-2
J gene: TRBJ2-1
CDR3 DNA: TGTGCCAGCAGCCCACCTCTGAGCGGGGTCTCCTACAATGAGCAGTTCTTC
CDR3 protein: CASSPPLSGVSYNEQFF

clone size: once
D gene: .
V gene: TRBV4-2
J gene: TRBJ1-5
CDR3 DNA: TGTGCCAGCAGCCAAGATTGGGTAGGGATAGGGCAGCCCCAGCATTTT
CDR3 protein: CASSQDWVGIGQPQHF

clone size: once
D gene: .
V gene: TRBV5-1
J gene: TRBJ1-1
CDR3 DNA: TGCGCCAGCAGCTTGGCAGGGGAGGACGGGGACACTGAAGCTTTCTTT
CDR3 protein: CASSLAGEDGDTEAFF

clone size: .
D gene: .
V gene: TRBV18
J gene: TRBJ1-5
CDR3 DNA: TGTGCCAGCTCGCGGACAGTAGAGAAGAGTCAGCCCCAGCATTTT
CDR3 protein: CASSRTVEKSQPQHF

clone size: .
D gene: .
V gene: TRBV6-5
J gene: TRBJ1-2
CDR3 DNA: TGTGCCAGCAGTTACATCGGGGAATTAGGCTATGGCTACACCTTC
CDR3 protein: CASSYIGELGYGYTF

clone size: .
D gene: .
V gene: TRBV6-5
J gene: TRBJ1-3
CDR3 DNA: TGTGCCAGCAGTTACTCAGGAGGGGGTCGGGACACCATATATTTT
CDR3 protein: CASSYSGGGRDTIYF

clone size: .
D gene: .
V gene: TRBV9
J gene: TRBJ1-1
CDR3 DNA: TGTGCCAGCACCCCAGAGGGTGGAGGCGTCATGAACACTGAAGCTTTCTTT
CDR3 protein: CASTPEGGGVMNTEAFF

clone size: .
D gene: TRBD2
V gene: TRBV7-2
J gene: TRBJ2-7
CDR3 DNA: TGTGCCAGCAGCCGGGGGGGGTCGAGCTCCTACGAGCAGTACTTC
CDR3 protein: CASSRGGSSSYEQYF

clone size: .
D gene: .
V gene: TRBV7-6
J gene: TRBJ2-5
CDR3 DNA: TGTGCCAGCAGCTTAGGAACCGGGAGTGAAGAGCAGTACTTC
CDR3 protein: CASSLGTGSEEQYF

clone size: few
D gene: .
V gene: TRBV14
J gene: TRBJ2-5
CDR3 DNA: TGTGCCAGCAGCCAAGGTCTCGGAGAGACCCAGTACTTC
CDR3 protein: CASSQGLGETQYF

clone size: .
D gene: .
V gene: TRBV2
J gene: TRBJ2-2
CDR3 DNA: TGTGCCAGCCGTATCCTGGGGACCGGGGAGCTGTTTTTT
CDR3 protein: CASRILGTGELFF

clone size: .
D gene: TRBD1
V gene: TRBV7-8
J gene: TRBJ1-5
CDR3 DNA: TGTGCCAGCAGCCTCAACCGACAGGGTTATCAGCCCCAGCATTTT
CDR3 protein: CASSLNRQGYQPQHF

clone size: .
D gene: .
V gene: TRBV6-5
J gene: TRBJ1-6
CDR3 DNA: TGTGCCAGCAGTTACTCGACGGGGGCGGATTCACCCCTCCACTTT
CDR3 protein: CASSYSTGADSPLHF

clone size: .
D gene: .
V gene: TRBV2
J gene: TRBJ1-5
CDR3 DNA: TGTGCCAGCAGTGAAGGCTCAGCCAATCAGCCCCAGCATTTT
CDR3 protein: CASSEGSANQPQHF

clone size: .
D gene: .
V gene: TRBV6-1
J gene: TRBJ1-2
CDR3 DNA: TGTGCCAGCAGTGTGGGTGGGATTAACTATGGCTACACCTTC
CDR3 protein: CASSVGGINYGYTF

clone size: few
D gene: .
V gene: TRBV11-2
J gene: TRBJ2-6
CDR3 DNA: TGTGCCAGCAGAGACTACAGGGACTCTGGGGCCAACGTCCTGACTTTC
CDR3 protein: CASRDYRDSGANVLTF

clone size: .
D gene: .
V gene: TRBV18
J gene: TRBJ2-1
CDR3 DNA: TGTGCCAGCTCACCACTGAGCCTTTCCTCCTACAATGAGCAGTTCTTC
CDR3 protein: CASSPLSLSSYNEQFF

clone size: .
D gene: .
V gene: TRBV7-2
J gene: TRBJ2-2
CDR3 DNA: TGTGCCAGCAGCTTCGGGGTCAGGAACACCGGGGAGCTGTTTTTT
CDR3 protein: CASSFGVRNTGELFF

clone size: .
D gene: TRBD1
V gene: TRBV11-1
J gene: TRBJ2-5
CDR3 DNA: TGTGCCAGCAGCTTAGATGGGACAGGGCTACAGACCCAGTACTTC
CDR3 protein: CASSLDGTGLQTQYF

clone size: .
D gene: .
V gene: TRBV11-1
J gene: TRBJ1-1
CDR3 DNA: TGTGCCAGCAGCCGGACCGAGAACACTGAAGCTTTCTTT
CDR3 protein: CASSRTENTEAFF

clone size: once
D gene: .
V gene: TRBV2
J gene: TRBJ1-2
CDR3 DNA: TGTGCCAGCAGTGAAGCGGCCGCAAACTATGGCTACACCTTC
CDR3 protein: CASSEAAANYGYTF

clone size: .
D gene: .
V gene: TRBV9
J gene: TRBJ2-2
CDR3 DNA: TGTGCCAGCAGCTTCCGCGGGGACGGGGAGCTGTTTTTT
CDR3 protein: CASSFRGDGELFF

clone size: .
D gene: .
V gene: TRBV25-1
J gene: TRBJ2-7
CDR3 DNA: TGTGCCAGCAGTACACCCACAGGGATATCCTACGAGCAGTACTTC
CDR3 protein: CASSTPTGISYEQYF

clone size: few
D gene: TRBD2
V gene: TRBV29-1
J gene: TRBJ2-1
CDR3 DNA: TGCAGCGCTAACCCGACTAGCGGGGGTGACAATGAGCAGTTCTTC
CDR3 protein: CSANPTSGGDNEQFF

clone size: .
D gene: .
V gene: TRBV30
J gene: TRBJ1-1
CDR3 DNA: TGTGCCTGGACAATCCGGGGGGCTGAAGCTTTCTTT
CDR3 protein: CAWTIRGAEAFF

clone size: .
D gene: .
V gene: TRBV4-1
J gene: TRBJ1-6
CDR3 DNA: TGCGCCAGCAGCCGAGACTCGGTTAGCTCCTATAATTCACCCCTCCACTTT
CDR3 protein: CASSRDSVSSYNSPLHF

clone size: .
D gene: .
V gene: TRBV28
J gene: TRBJ1-1
CDR3 DNA: TGTGCCAGCATCCGGGGGGCGCGGGAAGCTTTCTTT
CDR3 protein: CASIRGAREAFF

clone size: .
D gene: .
V gene: TRBV5-6
J gene: TRBJ1-1
CDR3 DNA: TGTGCCAGCAGCTTGAAAGGGGTGAACACTGAAGCTTTCTTT
CDR3 protein: CASSLKGVNTEAFF

clone size: once
D gene: .
V gene: TRBV2
J gene: TRBJ2-5
CDR3 DNA: TGTGCCAGCAGTGTCCGACGGACCCAAGAGACCCAGTACTTC
CDR3 protein: CASSVRRTQETQYF

clone size: .
D gene: .
V gene: TRBV7-2
J gene: TRBJ2-3
CDR3 DNA: TGTGCCAGCAGCCCTGCCCCAGATACGCAGTATTTT
CDR3 protein: CASSPAPDTQYF

clone size: .
D gene: TRBD1
V gene: TRBV5-1
J gene: TRBJ2-7
CDR3 DNA: TGCGCCAGCAGCCCAACGACAGGGCCCTACGAGCAGTACTTC
CDR3 protein: CASSPTTGPYEQYF

clone size: .
D gene: TRBD2
V gene: TRBV11-3
J gene: TRBJ2-2
CDR3 DNA: TGTGCCAGCAGCTTGGCAGCGGGAGTTTCGGGGGAGCTGTTTTTT
CDR3 protein: CASSLAAGVSGELFF

clone size: .
D gene: .
V gene: TRBV7-3
J gene: TRBJ1-1
CDR3 DNA: TGTGCCATCACCCTACAGCACGAAGCTTTCTTT
CDR3 protein: CAITLQHEAFF

clone size: .
D gene: .
V gene: TRBV7-2
J gene: TRBJ2-7
CDR3 DNA: TGTGCCAGCAGCTTATCAGGGGCTACCTACGAGCAGTACTTC
CDR3 protein: CASSLSGATYEQYF

clone size: .
D gene: TRBD1
V gene: TRBV28
J gene: TRBJ1-4
CDR3 DNA: TGTGCCAGCAGAAGACAGGGGACAAATGAAAAACTGTTTTTT
CDR3 protein: CASRRQGTNEKLFF

clone size: .
D gene: .
V gene: TRBV4-2
J gene: TRBJ2-3
CDR3 DNA: TGTGCCAGCAGCCGGAGTCTCTTTTCCACAGATACGCAGTATTTT
CDR3 protein: CASSRSLFSTDTQYF